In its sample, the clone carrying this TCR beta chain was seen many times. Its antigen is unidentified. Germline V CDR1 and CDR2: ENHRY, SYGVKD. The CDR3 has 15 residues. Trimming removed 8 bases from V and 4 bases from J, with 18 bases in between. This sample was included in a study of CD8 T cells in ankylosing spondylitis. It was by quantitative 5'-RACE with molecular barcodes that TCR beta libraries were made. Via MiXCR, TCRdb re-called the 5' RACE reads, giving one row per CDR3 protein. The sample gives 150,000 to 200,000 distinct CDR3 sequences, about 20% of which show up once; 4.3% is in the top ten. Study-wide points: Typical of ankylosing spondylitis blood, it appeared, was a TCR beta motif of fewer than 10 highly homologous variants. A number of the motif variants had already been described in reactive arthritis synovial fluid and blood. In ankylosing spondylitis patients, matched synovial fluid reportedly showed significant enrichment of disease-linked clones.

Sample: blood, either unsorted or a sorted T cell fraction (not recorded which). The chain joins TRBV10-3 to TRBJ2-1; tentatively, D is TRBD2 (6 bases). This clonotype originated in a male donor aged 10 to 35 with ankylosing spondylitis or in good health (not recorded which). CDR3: CAIWADGTGYNEQFF. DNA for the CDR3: TGTGCCATCTGGGCGGACGGGACTGGATACAATGAGCAGTTCTTC.